The 13 T cell receptor beta chains in this list originate from one sample, sequenced in a study of low-dose radiotherapy and immunotherapy resistance in tumors. Covering alpha and beta chains, TRAV- and TRBV-specific primers were used for the first-strand cDNA. TCRs were amplified for roughly 20 PCR cycles with a constant-region primer and V-primer adapter. From the reads, TCRdb called clonotypes with MiXCR, one entry per CDR3 protein. The sample has about 30,000 distinct CDR3 sequences; around 50% are singletons. Documented time point: after trial treatment. Regarding treatment: LDRT plus nivolumab, ipilimumab, low-dose cyclophosphamide and aspirin (RACIN trial). Sample: PBMCs, taken after low-dose radiotherapy plus immunotherapy. Every receptor here comes from a male donor with gallbladder cancer.

This clonotype was picked up many times. The rearrangement joins TRBV28 to TRBJ2-7, with D perhaps TRBD2 (7 bases). Trimming removed 7 bases at V and 2 bases at J, with 15 bases between. There are 14 residues in the CDR3. In germline, CDR1 is MDHEN, CDR2 SYDVKM. In DNA form, the CDR3 reads TGTGCCAGCACCCAGGGGCTAGCGGCCTACGAGCAGTACTTC. Translation: CASTQGLAAYEQYF.

This chain uses TRBV7-9 with TRBJ1-3, with D unclear. V lost 5 bases and J 0 bases, leaving 14 bases between the germline ends. This CDR3 spans 16 amino acids. CDR1 is SEHNR, CDR2 FQNEAQ, per germline (reference sequence). This CDR3 is CASSQPWAGSGNTIYF. CDR3 in DNA: TGTGCCAGCAGCCAACCCTGGGCTGGCTCTGGAAACACCATATATTTT.

This clonotype has at least ten counts. CDR3 in DNA: TGTGCCAGCTCACTGGGACAGGGGTTAAATGAGCAGTTCTTC. It yields the protein CASSLGQGLNEQFF. The chain combines TRBV18 with TRBJ2-1, with 10 positions matching TRBD1. There are 14 residues in the CDR3. Germline CDR1 reads KGHSH; CDR2 reads LQKENI. After removal of 4 bases from V and 7 bases from J, the junction contained 4 bases not matched to a gene.

This clonotype was observed a few times. Only one base separates this from a far larger clonotype, so it likely reflects a read error. The CDR3 nucleotides read TGTGCCAGCATAACACCGGGACTAGCTCGGGGGAACGAGCAGTTCTTC. Translation: CASITPGLARGNEQFF. J is TRBJ2-1 and V is TRBV2, with 9 bases identical to TRBD2. Germline CDR1 and CDR2: SNHLY and FYNNEI. The junction had 17 bases not matched to a gene; V was cut back by 7 bases and J by 10 bases. The length of the CDR3 is 16 residues.

This clonotype came up a few times. This chain joins TRBV19 and TRBJ1-1; 8 nucleotides agree with TRBD1. Per the germline V gene, CDR1 is LNHDA and CDR2 is SQIVND (reference sequence). The CDR3 is 14 amino acids. The V and J ends lost 4 bases and 0 bases, in that order; junction bases with no gene match: 1. This chain's CDR3 is CASSRGQVNTEAFF. The CDR3 DNA is TGTGCCAGTAGTAGGGGACAGGTGAACACTGAAGCTTTCTTT.

This clonotype was seen at least ten times. The chain combines TRBV30 with TRBJ1-3, with D maybe TRBD1 (5 bases). The ends were cut back, 6 bases at V and 3 bases at J, with 9 bases in the middle. The germline CDR1 and CDR2 sequences are GTSNPN and SVGIG (reference sequence). The CDR3 sequence is 12 residues long. CDR3 nucleotide sequence: TGTGCCTGTAAGGGACGTGGAAACACCATATATTTT. Amino acids: CACKGRGNTIYF.

The chain couples TRBV6-6 to TRBJ2-2; D is perhaps TRBD1 (5 bases). The germline V and J ends were trimmed by 0 bases and 0 bases, with 11 bases remaining between them. Germline V gene data show CDR1 as MNHNY and CDR2 as SVGAGI (reference sequence). CDR3 length: 17 amino acids. The CDR3 region is CASSYSKAGSNTGELFF. CDR3 coding DNA: TGTGCCAGCAGTTACTCGAAGGCAGGGTCGAACACCGGGGAGCTGTTTTTT.

In this sample, this clonotype turned up a few times. The chain employs TRBV20-1 and TRBJ1-6; D is uncertain. V lost 3 bases, J lost 7 bases, and 13 bases lay in between. CDR3 length: 14 residues. CDR1 DFQATT and CDR2 SNEGSKA come from the germline V gene (reference sequence). CDR3 sequence (DNA): TGCAGTGCTAGGGTGGCCACGCTCAATTCACCCCTCCACTTT. Amino acid sequence: CSARVATLNSPLHF.

This clonotype was found a few times. The chain couples TRBV2 to TRBJ2-1, with D possibly TRBD2 on 5 matching bases. The V end lost 10 bases, the J end lost 0 bases, and 16 bases lay between the germline ends. Germline assignment: CDR1 SNHLY and CDR2 FYNNEI. CDR3 length: 15 residues. The CDR3 is CATRGVGGSYNEQFF. CDR3 nucleotides: TGTGCCACCCGCGGAGTCGGAGGCTCCTACAATGAGCAGTTCTTC.

This clonotype was seen many times. The rearrangement joins TRBV20-1 to TRBJ2-2; D might be TRBD1 or TRBD2, each matching 5 bases. The V and J ends lost 3 bases and 3 bases respectively, with 8 bases between them. The germline V gene encodes CDR1 DFQATT and CDR2 SNEGSKA (reference sequence). This CDR3 region has 13 residues. The CDR3 nucleotides are TGCAGTGCTAGTAGGGGAGACACCGGGGAGCTGTTTTTT. Its protein is CSASRGDTGELFF.

In its sample, this clonotype was seen a few times. V and J are TRBV30 and TRBJ2-2, with 7 bases matching TRBD2. The CDR3 consists of 14 residues. With V trimmed by 4 bases and J by 1 base, 3 bases remained unmatched. CDR1 is GTSNPN, CDR2 SVGIG, per germline (reference sequence). The CDR3 region is CAWTRTRNTGELFF. The CDR3 DNA is TGTGCCTGGACTAGGACTAGGAACACCGGGGAGCTGTTTTTT. The variable domain in full, completed from reference TRBV30 and TRBJ2-2, reads SQTIHQWPATLVQPVGSPLSLECTVEGTSNPNLYWYRQAAGRGLQLLFYSVGIGQISSEVPQNLSASRPQDRQFILSSKKLLLSDSGFYLCAWTRTRNTGELFFGEGSRLTVL.

This clonotype was detected ten times or more. The J gene is TRBJ2-5, the V gene TRBV18; D unresolved. Trimming removed 2 bases from V and 5 bases from J, with 9 bases in between. The CDR3 consists of 13 residues. The germline CDR1 and CDR2 sequences are KGHSH and LQKENI. DNA of the CDR3: TGTGCCAGCTCACCAACGGTTGGGGAGACCCAGTACTTC. The encoded protein is CASSPTVGETQYF.

The rearrangement links TRBV19 to TRBJ1-6; D is ambiguous. Germline CDR1 and CDR2: LNHDA and SQIVND (reference sequence). This CDR3 region has 16 residues. The V end lost 6 bases, the J end lost 6 bases, and 18 bases lay between the germline ends. The CDR3 DNA is TGTGCCAGTAGAGGCGGTATACTGACCCTTAATTCACCCCTCCACTTT. Amino acid sequence: CASRGGILTLNSPLHF.